Listed below are T cell receptor beta chains from one sample, sequenced in a study of blood T cell repertoires in COVID-19. The data were produced by immunoSEQ multiplex PCR, yet TCRdb's version contains in-frame clones alone and is incomplete. This table has about 210,000 clones, under 90% appearing once. The specimen sequenced was PBMCs or T cells enriched from blood (not recorded which). These receptors all come from a woman aged 45-65 years with acute COVID-19. The conserved cysteine and the conserved F or W are not part of the CDR3 here.

V gene,J gene,CDR3 protein
TRBV11-3,TRBJ1-1,ASSLEAGGTEAF
TRBV5-1,TRBJ1-4,ASKLSGTGNRASNEKLF
TRBV18,TRBJ1-6,ASSPQVSGQGGSPLH
TRBV9,TRBJ2-2,ASSVAGRDSGELF
TRBV18,TRBJ2-2,ASSPRQGDTGELF
TRBV4-3,TRBJ2-5,ASSQLGGSGGAGETQY
TRBV28,TRBJ2-7,ASSFGLGPGPSYEQY
TRBV18,TRBJ2-5,ASLGQQQETQY
TRBV19,TRBJ2-3,ASSHPGRTDTQY
TRBV5-5,TRBJ2-1,ASSVGTVNNEQF
TRBV6-1,TRBJ1-4,ASSEAPPRSIEKLF
TRBV30,TRBJ2-1,AWSSWTGLAGNEQF
TRBV2,TRBJ2-7,ASSRRQGPYEQY
TRBV5-1,TRBJ2-1,ASSPRQGLLGEQF
TRBV4-2,TRBJ1-4,ASSTGGLATNEKLF
TRBV3-1/TRBV3-2,TRBJ2-5,ASSQELAGEASQY
TRBV18,TRBJ2-1,ASSPNRGAGNEQF
TRBV7-2,TRBJ1-5,ASSFRQGNQPQH
TRBV30,TRBJ2-1,AWNQGHEQF
TRBV27,TRBJ1-6,ASSSSGTEAPLH
TRBV5-1,TRBJ1-3,ASSQGDSGNTIY
TRBV3-1/TRBV3-2,TRBJ1-1,ASRHQGLNTEAF
TRBV12-3/TRBV12-4,TRBJ2-3,ASSLLAGVRY
TRBV18,TRBJ2-7,ASSTETGRAGSYEQY
TRBV16,TRBJ1-1,ASSHGQGHGNTEAF
TRBV19,TRBJ2-1,ASSTGGPYNEQF
TRBV3-1/TRBV3-2,TRBJ2-5,ASSRPVQVTQY
TRBV7-9,TRBJ2-1,ASSLGVTGTGVDEQF
TRBV13,TRBJ1-2,ASSPGGSGGYT
TRBV11-2,TRBJ2-3,ASSPGTSGTDTQY
TRBV18,TRBJ1-4,ASSSGQGEKLF
TRBV7-2,TRBJ1-5,ASSLPFSGPQH
TRBV18,TRBJ2-7,ASSLSRGPYEQY
TRBV28,TRBJ1-1,ASSLGQGHTEAF
TRBV2,TRBJ1-6,ASSYGTGGSSPLH
TRBV3-1/TRBV3-2,TRBJ1-6,ASSPLSSYNSPLH
TRBV14,TRBJ1-1,ASSQARGTEAF
TRBV3-1/TRBV3-2,TRBJ2-1,ASSHQTGEVEQF
TRBV10-3,TRBJ2-7,AISDWGERNEQY
TRBV27,TRBJ2-2,ASRRGLANTGELF
TRBV12-5,TRBJ1-1,ASGSGTGDTEAF
TRBV29-1,TRBJ2-5,SVVVSQYQETQY
TRBV5-5,TRBJ2-1,ASRREVGEQF
TRBV19,TRBJ1-5,ASSGDRLVKSQH
TRBV19,TRBJ2-7,ASMGTPYEQY
TRBV28,TRBJ1-2,ASLTSLNYGYT
TRBV5-1,TRBJ2-7,ASSLGSGQGVNEQY
TRBV2,TRBJ1-3,ARGGVGNTIY
TRBV4-1,TRBJ2-1,ASSQYGGLAGANEQF
TRBV28,TRBJ2-6,ASISPGTVGSGANVLT
TRBV19,TRBJ1-5,ASSYNREMQPQH
TRBV5-6,TRBJ2-5,ASSLLQRGGPETQY
TRBV6-5,TRBJ1-2,ASRGQGVYYGYT
TRBV28,TRBJ2-2,ASSAEGGRGLAGRRTGELF